Below are 10 T cell receptor beta chains sequenced from a single sample in a study of response to subunit inactivated influenza vaccine listed by TCRdb under 2018. Library prep was done by RT-PCR. The sample was run on an Illumina HiSeq 2500. The raw public reads went through TCRdb reprocessing: fastp at Q25, MiXCR clone calling, in-frame beta chains kept. Entries that share a CDR3 protein sequence are merged under the most common genes and DNA. In all, the sample holds 600,000 to 700,000 distinct CDR3 sequences, and 14% of those were seen once. The top ten constitute approximately 7.6% of the sample. Specimen: PBMCs from blood, collected about 14 days before vaccination. Receptor source: a man aged 45-60 years who received an inactivated influenza vaccine. Donor details come from another sample of the same person, matched by shared clones.

This clonotype was seen only a few times. This chain links TRBV7-2 with TRBJ2-2; either TRBD1 or TRBD2 may fit D (5 bases each). Trimming took 0 bases from V and 7 from J, leaving 9 bases between them. The germline CDR1 and CDR2 sequences are SGHTA and FQGNSA. The CDR3 sequence is 14 residues long. CDR3 in DNA: TGTGCCAGCAGCTTAGCCGGGGCGATCGGGGAGCTGTTTTTT. This encodes CASSLAGAIGELFF.

The sample holds a few counts of this clonotype. The rearrangement links TRBV7-2 to TRBJ2-3; no firm D call. The CDR3 totals 15 residues. Germline V gene lookup returns CDR1 SGHTA and CDR2 FQGNSA. The V end lost 2 bases, the J end lost 2 bases, and 11 bases lay between the germline ends. For the CDR3, the DNA is TGTGCCAGCAGCTTAAAGGCTTTCCACACAGATACGCAGTATTTT. This gives the protein CASSLKAFHTDTQYF.

This clonotype was seen only a few times. This rearrangement joins TRBV5-6 to TRBJ1-5, with D tentatively TRBD1 (5 bases). Trimming cost V 3 bases and J 1 base, with 11 bases left between them. Germline V lookup: CDR1 SGHDT, CDR2 YYEEEE. CDR3 length equals 15 residues. CDR3 coding DNA: TGTGCCAGCAGCTCGGGGGGACGGAGCAATCAGCCCCAGCATTTT. Translated, it gives CASSSGGRSNQPQHF.

The chain carries TRBV29-1 and TRBJ2-3, with D possibly TRBD2 on 6 matching bases. Looked up from germline, CDR1 is SQVTM and CDR2 is ANQGSEA. This CDR3 spans 13 amino acids. Trimming cost V 4 bases and J 2 bases, with 10 bases left between them. The DNA of the CDR3 is TGCAGCGTTGTGCGGGGAAACACAGATACGCAGTATTTT. This gives the protein CSVVRGNTDTQYF.

The chain is built from TRBV28 and TRBJ2-2; no definite D call. CDR3 length equals 14 residues. V was shortened by 6 bases and J by 1 base, with 9 bases between the two germline ends. Germline-derived CDR1 and CDR2 are MDHEN and SYDVKM. CDR3 residues: CASRGPGNTGELFF. CDR3 nucleotides: TGTGCCAGCAGAGGTCCGGGGAACACCGGGGAGCTGTTTTTT.

The chain links TRBV27 to TRBJ1-1, with D perhaps matching TRBD1 (5 bases). The CDR3 spans 15 residues. The germline V and J ends were trimmed by 6 bases and 7 bases, with 21 bases remaining between them. The germline CDR1 and CDR2 sequences are MNHEY and SMNVEV (reference sequence). The DNA for the CDR3 is TGTGCCAGCAGCCCCTCTATAAGACAGACAGTTGAAGCTTTCTTT. Translated, it gives CASSPSIRQTVEAFF.

This clonotype was detected only a few times. This chain links TRBV11-2 with TRBJ2-3; the match to TRBD2 covers 14 bases. CDR3 size: 18 residues. V was clipped by 4 bases and J by 2 bases; unmatched bases: 8. CDR1 and CDR2 from the germline V gene are SGHAT and FQNNGV. CDR3 protein: CASSSGLAGDPATDTQYF. CDR3 nucleotides: TGTGCCAGCAGCTCGGGACTAGCGGGAGACCCCGCCACAGATACGCAGTATTTT.

This chain links TRBV11-2 with TRBJ2-3; D call uncertain. Trimming cost V 5 bases and J 4 bases, with 16 bases left between them. The CDR3 has 15 amino acids. The germline CDR1 and CDR2 sequences are SGHAT and FQNNGV. The CDR3 DNA reads as TGTGCCAGCAGCCACACGGGCACAAGAGCAGATACGCAGTATTTT. This encodes CASSHTGTRADTQYF.

This clonotype has just one count. The V call is TRBV7-2, the J call TRBJ1-6, with no clear D. V was clipped by 2 bases and J by 12 bases, with 11 bases between them. The CDR3 sequence is 13 residues long. CDR1 and CDR2 (germline): SGHTA, FQGNSA. Written as DNA, the CDR3 is TGTGCCAGCAGCTTAATCGCTGTGGGACCCCTCCACTTT. Protein product: CASSLIAVGPLHF.

This clonotype was seen ten or more times. V is TRBV28 and J is TRBJ1-4; maybe TRBD1 (6 bases). Germline CDR1 is MDHEN and CDR2 is SYDVKM. The CDR3 sequence is 13 residues long. V was clipped by 1 base and J by 7 bases, with 7 bases between them. The CDR3 loop is CASSLSGVEKLFF. The CDR3 DNA reads TGTGCCAGCAGTTTATCAGGGGTTGAAAAACTGTTTTTT. Combining the CDR3 with reference TRBV28 and TRBJ1-4 gives the whole variable domain DVKVTQSSRYLVKRTGEKVFLECVQDMDHENMFWYRQDPGLGLRLIYFSYDVKMKEKGDIPEGYSVSREKKERFSLILESASTNQTSMYLCASSLSGVEKLFFGSGTQLSVL.